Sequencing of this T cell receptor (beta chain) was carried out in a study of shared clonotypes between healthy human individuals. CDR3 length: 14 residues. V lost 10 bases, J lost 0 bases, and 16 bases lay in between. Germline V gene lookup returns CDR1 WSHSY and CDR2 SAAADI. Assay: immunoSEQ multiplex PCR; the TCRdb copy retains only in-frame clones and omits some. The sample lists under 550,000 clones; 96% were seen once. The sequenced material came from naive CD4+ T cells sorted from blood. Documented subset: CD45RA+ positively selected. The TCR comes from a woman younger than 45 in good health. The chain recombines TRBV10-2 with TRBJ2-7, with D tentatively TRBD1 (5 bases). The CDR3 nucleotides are TGCGCCACCCAGGCCCCGCAGGGCTCCTACGAGCAGTACTTC. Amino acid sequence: CATQAPQGSYEQYF.